These 3 T cell receptor beta chains were sequenced from one sample in a study of cytomegalovirus exposure and HLA in healthy donors. Generated by immunoSEQ multiplex PCR, the TCRdb table keeps only in-frame clones and is missing some. The sample includes roughly 200,000 clones, 80% to 85% of them seen just once. Specimen: PBMCs. The receptor set was obtained from a young woman in good health and CMV-seropositive.

The genes are TRBV5-4 and TRBJ1-1; D is unresolved. CDR1 and CDR2 (germline): SGHNT, YYREEE (reference sequence). Trimming pared 4 bases from V and 6 bases from J, leaving 16 bases between. The length of the CDR3 is 14 residues. DNA for the CDR3: TGTGCCAGCAGCCCCGTAGTCCCGGCGGCTGAAGCTTTCTTT. Amino acids: CASSPVVPAAEAFF.

This clone was counted only a few times. The chain couples TRBV9 to TRBJ1-1; D is ambiguous. The length of the CDR3 is 13 residues. CDR1 SGDLS and CDR2 YYNGEE come from the germline V gene. The germline V and J ends were trimmed by 0 bases and 3 bases, with 6 bases remaining between them. CDR3 sequence (DNA): TGTGCCAGCAGCGTAGTAACACACACTGAAGCTTTCTTT. This translates into CASSVVTHTEAFF.

V gene TRBV19 combines with J gene TRBJ1-1; tentative D call: TRBD1 (6 bases). Germline V CDR1 and CDR2: LNHDA, SQIVND (reference sequence). The CDR3 is 15 residues long. The V and J ends lost 6 bases and 0 bases respectively, with 14 bases between them. The DNA of the CDR3 is TGTGCCAGTAGCTCACCGGGACACCTGAACACTGAAGCTTTCTTT. Residues: CASSSPGHLNTEAFF.